What follows is one TCR beta chain and its context. When the RNA was reverse transcribed, random hexamers were used with an input of about 0.45 to 1 ug. TCRdb reanalysed the immunoSEQ multiplex PCR reads using MiXCR and keeps one entry per CDR3 protein. The data hold roughly 70,000 distinct CDR3 sequences, with roughly 95% observed a single time. The germline V gene encodes CDR1 SQVTM and CDR2 ANQGSEA. The V end was cut by 4 bases, the J end by 1 base, with 7 bases between. This CDR3 region has 12 residues. This sample is part of a study of CD8 T cells in Susac syndrome. The rearrangement uses TRBV29-1 and TRBJ1-2; D gene ambiguous. Input material: CD4+ T cells from PBMCs. The TCR sequence derives from a human donor with multiple sclerosis. CDR3 region: CSVVDHNYGYTF. Written as DNA, the CDR3 is TGCAGCGTTGTAGACCATAACTATGGCTACACCTTC. Full variable domain (rest looked up from reference TRBV29-1 and TRBJ1-2): SAVISQKPSRDICQRGTSLTIQCQVDSQVTMMFWYRQQPGQSLTLIATANQGSEATYESGFVIDKFPISRPNLTFSTLTVSNMSPEDSSIYLCSVVDHNYGYTFGSGTRLTVV.